This record covers a single T cell receptor beta chain. This clonotype has more than one count but fewer than ten. Its antigen has not been determined. Base-call qualities are not available, and no considerably larger clone is one nucleotide away. The record originates from a study of regulatory T cells in long-lasting Graves disease listed by TCRdb under 2021. Context from the whole study: To count as having persistent Graves' disease, a patient had to have received antithyroid drug treatment for over 5 years with TSH receptor autoantibodies remaining persistently positive. Peripheral blood TCR sequencing and RNA sequencing compared persistent Graves' disease patients with newly diagnosed Graves' disease patients. The study was registered as a clinical trial and conducted in China. TCR sequencing covered some 13 persistent and roughly 20 newly diagnosed Graves' disease patients, some 35 samples in total. Persistent Graves' disease patients in the clinical cohort had taken antithyroid drugs for roughly 10 years on average.

General study outcomes and caveats: TRBV28, TRBJ1-2 and TRBJ2-5 were preferentially used in persistent disease, while TRBV20-1 and TRBJ2-1 were favored in newly diagnosed disease. Only the TCR beta chain was sequenced and analyzed. The study examined only peripheral blood because the primary lesion, thyroid tissue, could not be accessed. Compared with newly diagnosed patients, persistent Graves' disease patients had lower TCR Shannon entropy and fewer highly expanded clones, which suggests clonal expansion. As a limitation, the authors acknowledged that the small sample size may reduce accuracy. More public clonotypes were shared among persistent patients (under 3,000) than among newly diagnosed patients (966).

Interpreted using the paper, the time point label stands for: persistent/refractory GD, antithyroid drugs over 5 years with positive TRAb. For both TCR sequencing and RNA sequencing, RNA was extracted from PBMCs using TRIzol. The diagnosis of Graves' disease was made according to American Thyroid Association guidelines. The patients came from an endocrinology department in Xi'an, China. From each patient, roughly 9 milliliters of peripheral blood was collected into an EDTA anticoagulant tube. Ficoll Paque Plus density gradient separation was used to isolate PBMCs, and no further T cell sorting was done. RNA quality was checked with an Agilent 2100 Bioanalyzer and agarose gel, and concentration with a NanoDrop 2000. The CDR3 numbers 18 residues from cysteine through phenylalanine. Only the CDR3 DNA is retained, 54 bases long and in frame from the first base. V drops 8 bases and J drops 0 bases, leaving 20 bases in between. CDR1 and CDR2 were assigned from the germline V gene as MDHEN and SYDVKM.

Library preparation used multiplex PCR. The instrument was an Illumina HiSeq 4000. CDR3 regions were amplified by Arm-PCR with iRepertoire HTBI primers to construct TCR beta libraries. Gel purification was performed on PCR products prior to sequencing. The authors processed their data as follows. Gene usage analysis of CDR3 amino acid clonotypes relied on the 60 to 65 TRBV and 13 to 15 TRBJ segments identified across samples. COPE and FqMerger were used to merge filtered high-quality paired reads into contigs. Contigs were aligned with BLAST to IMGT TRBV, TRBD and TRBJ reference genes, and CDR3 was defined per IMGT. Highly expanded clones were defined as clonotypes with a frequency above 0.1%. Shannon entropy was used to measure repertoire diversity, and the Gini coefficient was used to measure V-J evenness. A clonotype was considered public if more than one individual shared it. TCRdb trimmed public reads at Q25 via fastp, called clones via MiXCR and kept in-frame beta chains. Rows are combined by CDR3 protein, so each entry shows the most common genes and DNA. It is TCRdb's table, rather than the study itself, that gives the V and J calls and clone size. The sample table holds about 310,000 distinct CDR3 sequences, of which 20% to 25% were seen once. The ten largest clonotypes hold 56% of the sample.

This sequence uses TRBV28 and TRBJ1-6; the D segment could be TRBD1, given 5 matching bases. This receptor was taken from a female donor with Graves disease. The sample in question was peripheral blood mononuclear cells (PBMCs), obtained when the disease was refractory, from a patient treated with antithyroid drugs. The CDR3 protein: CASQKSRDWDSYNSPLHF. The base sequence is TGTGCCAGCCAAAAAAGCCGGGACTGGGACTCCTATAATTCACCCCTCCACTTT.